These 29 T cell receptor beta chains were sequenced from one sample in a study of a mutant IDH1 vaccine in newly diagnosed glioma. Clones were read by immunoSEQ multiplex PCR, and TCRdb kept only the in-frame ones, dropping some. This repertoire shows 99,000 or so clones, 85% to 90% found once; its top ten account for 0.5% to 0.6%. Time point specified: baseline, week 1 (first vaccination visit). The treatment here: pre-vaccination baseline after standard-of-care therapy. The sequences come from PBMCs, collected from a glioma patient treated with radiotherapy, temozolomide or both. The receptors derive from a woman in her 50s with glioma.

This clone was recorded a few times. V is TRBV6-5 and J is TRBJ1-1; no definite D call. Germline V CDR1 and CDR2: MNHEY, SVGAGI. This CDR3 is built from 15 residues. Trimming removed 0 bases from V and 0 bases from J, with 8 bases in between. CDR3 sequence (DNA): TGTGCCAGCAGTTACTCCTTTGTAGTGAACACTGAAGCTTTCTTT. Its protein is CASSYSFVVNTEAFF.

The chain carries TRBV10-2 and TRBJ2-1; D might be TRBD2 (7 bases). The germline V and J ends were trimmed by 6 bases and 5 bases, with 17 bases remaining between them. In germline, CDR1 is WSHSY, CDR2 SAAADI. CDR3 length: 15 amino acids. This CDR3 reads CASRRRGEGNNEQFF. CDR3 nucleotides: TGCGCCAGCAGGAGGAGGGGGGAGGGGAACAATGAGCAGTTCTTC.

CDR3 nucleotides: TGTGCCAGCAGTCCCGGACTAGCGGGGTTGATAGATACGCAGTATTTT. Amino acids: CASSPGLAGLIDTQYF. This chain links TRBV27 with TRBJ2-3, with 12 bases lining up with TRBD2. CDR3 length: 16 amino acids. V dropped 5 bases and J dropped 5; count of bases not matched to a gene: 8. Germline CDR1 is MNHEY and CDR2 is SMNVEV (reference sequence).

This sequence joins TRBV6-5 and TRBJ2-4; no clear D gene. Trimming shortened V by 0 bases and J by 0 bases, and 6 bases separated the two germline ends. Germline CDR1 MNHEY, CDR2 SVGAGI. This CDR3 is 15 amino acids long. CDR3: CASSYSPLAKNIQYF. Written as DNA, the CDR3 is TGTGCCAGCAGTTACTCCCCCCTAGCCAAAAACATTCAGTACTTC.

The V call is TRBV29-1, the J call TRBJ1-2; 9 bases are a match to TRBD1. Per germline, CDR1 SQVTM and CDR2 ANQGSEA. After removal of 7 bases from V and 7 bases from J, the junction contained 10 bases not matched to a gene. This CDR3 contains 13 residues. CDR3 sequence (DNA): TGCAGCGGAGGAACAGGGGGCGGTCGTGGCTACACCTTC. Its protein product is CSGGTGGGRGYTF.

A remark on this clone: A junction boundary mismatches the germline segment, possibly from a read error. The same CDR3 is also encoded by other DNA sequences in this sample. This chain connects TRBV9 to TRBJ2-7; 7 nucleotides line up with TRBD2. The CDR3 loop spans 16 amino acids. The V gene's germline CDR1 is SGDLS and CDR2 YYNGEE. The CDR3, as DNA: TGCGCCAGCAGCGTAGCGGGCCGGGAGGCCAGCTACGAGCAGTACTTC. Amino acid sequence: CASSVAGREASYEQYF.

The chain couples TRBV5-1 to TRBJ2-7; TRBD1 matches 11 bases. The V gene's germline CDR1 is SGHRS and CDR2 YFSETQ. Germline trimming cut 7 bases from V and 4 bases from J; bases unmatched to any gene: 7. The CDR3 length is 14 residues. In nucleotides, the CDR3 is TGCGCCAGCGGACACGGACAGGGGGCTTACGAGCAGTACTTC. Encoded protein: CASGHGQGAYEQYF.

Here the CDR3 reads CASSLIVGGTDNEQFF. The CDR3 bases are TGCGCCAGCAGCTTGATCGTCGGGGGGACCGACAATGAGCAGTTCTTC. This chain connects TRBV5-1 to TRBJ2-1, with 7 bases lining up with TRBD2. The trim removed 1 base at V and 5 bases at J, leaving 9 bases unmatched. The CDR3 length is 16 residues. Looked up from germline, CDR1 is SGHRS and CDR2 is YFSETQ.

The chain has TRBV5-5 and TRBJ2-7, with 7 nucleotides matching TRBD2. Germline trimming cut 0 bases from V and 0 bases from J; bases unmatched to any gene: 6. CDR1 is SGHKS, CDR2 YYEKEE, per germline (reference sequence). The CDR3 extends over 16 amino acids. In DNA, the CDR3 is TGTGCCAGCAGCTTGGGCGTGGGACTAAGCTCCTACGAGCAGTACTTC. Its protein is CASSLGVGLSSYEQYF.

The chain uses TRBV14 and TRBJ2-7; D is tentatively TRBD1 or TRBD2 (6 bases each). The ends were cut back, 4 bases at V and 7 bases at J, with 20 bases in the middle. CDR1 and CDR2 (germline): SGHDN, FVKESK. This CDR3 is built from 15 residues. CDR3 nucleotide sequence: TGTGCCAGCAGCCCAGGCGGGACACTTGCCTGGGAGCAGTACTTC. Translating gives CASSPGGTLAWEQYF.

This clone was picked up one time. The V call is TRBV6-5, the J call TRBJ1-5, with no clear D. Germline V gives CDR1 MNHEY, CDR2 SVGAGI. This CDR3 region has 12 residues. V was clipped by 8 bases and J by 1 base, with 6 bases between them. CDR3 in amino acids: CASGRSNQPQHF. The CDR3 region has the DNA TGTGCCAGCGGTCGGAGCAATCAGCCCCAGCATTTT.

The V and J genes are TRBV11-2 and TRBJ2-2, with D possibly matching TRBD2 (5 bases). The germline V gene encodes CDR1 SGHAT and CDR2 FQNNGV. V lost 5 bases, J lost 1 base, and 17 bases lay in between. CDR3 length: 17 amino acids. The CDR3 loop reads CASSRAAGLLNTGELFF. The CDR3 nucleotides read TGTGCCAGCAGCCGCGCGGCAGGACTCTTGAACACCGGGGAGCTGTTTTTT.

CDR3 amino acids: CASSKRTGRGQPQHF. The CDR3 DNA follows: TGTGCCAGCAGCAAACGGACAGGACGAGGTCAGCCCCAGCATTTT. This chain connects TRBV21-1 to TRBJ1-5; TRBD1 is the table's D call, not checked against the DNA. TRBV21-1 constitutes a pseudogene. The CDR3 is 15 amino acids.

The chain combines TRBV6-4 with TRBJ1-2; no reliable D call. V gave up 0 bases and J gave up 6 bases, with 14 bases separating them. The CDR3 spans 15 residues. CDR1 is MRHNA, CDR2 SNTAGT, per germline. CDR3 DNA: TGTGCCAGCAGTGACTCGGTGGGGAAGCGGCATGGCTACACCTTC. Translating gives CASSDSVGKRHGYTF.

CDR3 sequence reads: CASVMGWEQYF. DNA for the CDR3: TGTGCCAGCGTCATGGGGTGGGAGCAGTACTTC. The chain has TRBV2 and TRBJ2-7; D is ambiguous. The germline V and J ends were trimmed by 8 bases and 7 bases, with 12 bases remaining between them. This CDR3 is built from 11 residues. Looked up from germline, CDR1 is SNHLY and CDR2 is FYNNEI.

V gene TRBV5-1 combines with J gene TRBJ2-6; TRBD1 might be the D (6 bases). V lost 0 bases, J lost 0 bases, and 13 bases lay in between. Looked up from germline, CDR1 is SGHRS and CDR2 is YFSETQ. The CDR3 is made up of 18 amino acids. The CDR3, as DNA: TGCGCCAGCAGCTTGGGACAGGACCCGAGCTCTGGGGCCAACGTCCTGACTTTC. It translates to CASSLGQDPSSGANVLTF.

This chain uses TRBV29-1 with TRBJ2-2; TRBD2 is a possible D gene (5 bases). Germline CDR1 reads SQVTM; CDR2 reads ANQGSEA. The V gene lost 7 bases and the J gene lost 2 bases, with 11 bases spanning the gap. This CDR3 region has 13 residues. The CDR3 is CSAGLVNTGELFF. CDR3 DNA sequence: TGCAGCGCCGGACTGGTCAACACCGGGGAGCTGTTTTTT.

The chain recombines TRBV6-5 with TRBJ1-5; D is unclear. V lost 5 bases and J lost 2, with 10 bases in between. The CDR3 is 14 amino acids. Germline V lookup: CDR1 MNHEY, CDR2 SVGAGI. CDR3: CASSTPHRNQPQHF. Written as DNA, the CDR3 is TGTGCCAGCAGTACCCCCCACCGCAATCAGCCCCAGCATTTT.

This chain uses TRBV7-8 with TRBJ2-1; 9 nucleotides agree with TRBD1. CDR1 and CDR2 from the germline V gene are SGHVS and FQNEAQ. The CDR3 length is 14 residues. V trimming: 5 bases; J trimming: 3 bases; junction bases outside the gene matches: 2. The CDR3 DNA reads as TGTGCCAGCAGCCGACAGGGGGTCTACAATGAGCAGTTCTTC. It yields the protein CASSRQGVYNEQFF.

This sequence joins TRBV7-2 and TRBJ1-6; D unresolved. This CDR3 region has 16 residues. The germline V gene encodes CDR1 SGHTA and CDR2 FQGNSA. V shed 2 bases and J shed 0 bases, with 8 bases lying between them. For the CDR3, the DNA is TGTGCCAGCAGCTTACGTAGTTTCTCCTATAATTCACCCCTCCACTTT. Its protein is CASSLRSFSYNSPLHF.

The chain is built from TRBV5-1 and TRBJ2-2, with D unclear. Trimming stripped 2 bases from V and 3 bases from J, with 2 bases between. The V gene's germline CDR1 is SGHRS and CDR2 YFSETQ. This CDR3 is built from 12 residues. DNA for the CDR3: TGCGCCAGCAGCTTCGACACCGGGGAGCTGTTTTTT. Protein product: CASSFDTGELFF.

The gene calls are TRBV28 and TRBJ2-3; TRBD2 is a possible D gene (6 bases). This CDR3 spans 15 amino acids. Looked up from germline, CDR1 is MDHEN and CDR2 is SYDVKM. The V end lost 3 bases, the J end lost 5 bases, and 15 bases lay between the germline ends. The CDR3 DNA follows: TGTGCCAGCAGTTTGTGGAGGGGCGGCGGAGATACGCAGTATTTT. Encoded protein: CASSLWRGGGDTQYF. Drawing the rest from reference TRBV28 and TRBJ2-3, the complete variable domain is DVKVTQSSRYLVKRTGEKVFLECVQDMDHENMFWYRQDPGLGLRLIYFSYDVKMKEKGDIPEGYSVSREKKERFSLILESASTNQTSMYLCASSLWRGGGDTQYFGPGTRLTVL.

This chain joins TRBV7-2 and TRBJ1-2, with 9 positions matching TRBD1. The germline V gene encodes CDR1 SGHTA and CDR2 FQGNSA. The CDR3 totals 16 residues. V lost 2 bases, J lost 6 bases, and 10 bases stayed unmatched. For the CDR3, the DNA is TGTGCCAGCAGCTTATTTTCCCCGGGACAGGGAGATGGCTACACCTTC. It encodes CASSLFSPGQGDGYTF.

The J gene is TRBJ1-1, the V gene TRBV5-1, with TRBD1 matching 10 bases. Per germline, CDR1 SGHRS and CDR2 YFSETQ. Losses at the gene ends were 2 bases for V and 0 bases for J; bases not matched to a gene: 4. This CDR3 has 16 residues. In nucleotides, the CDR3 is TGCGCCAGCAGCTTCGCGGGACAGGGGATGAACACTGAAGCTTTCTTT. Amino acids: CASSFAGQGMNTEAFF.

This clone was counted between two and nine times. The J gene is TRBJ2-7, the V gene TRBV28; D possibly corresponds to TRBD2 (6 bases). The CDR3 is 14 residues long. V was shortened by 4 bases and J by 2 bases, with 12 bases between the two germline ends. Germline-derived CDR1 and CDR2 are MDHEN and SYDVKM. Here the CDR3 reads CASSSTRLAYEQYF. The CDR3 coding sequence is TGTGCCAGCAGTTCGACTAGACTCGCCTACGAGCAGTACTTC.

This clone was seen just once. The chain carries TRBV2 and TRBJ1-4; no reliable D call. Per germline, CDR1 SNHLY and CDR2 FYNNEI. Deletions cut 2 bases from V and 4 bases from J, with 14 bases between. This CDR3 contains 16 residues. Here the CDR3 reads CASSERQASVNEKLFF. The DNA for the CDR3 is TGTGCCAGCAGTGAAAGGCAGGCTTCCGTTAATGAAAAACTGTTTTTT.

The V and J genes are TRBV27 and TRBJ2-7, with a tentative D call TRBD2 (6 bases). CDR1 and CDR2 from the germline V gene are MNHEY and SMNVEV (reference sequence). The length of the CDR3 is 15 residues. V was clipped by 4 bases and J by 5 bases, with 18 bases between them. The CDR3 DNA follows: TGTGCCAGCAGTTCCCCGGGGGTTGGACGGGACGAGCAGTACTTC. This translates into CASSSPGVGRDEQYF.

The chain has TRBV19 and TRBJ2-1, with 7 bases identical to TRBD2. V shed 5 bases, J shed 3 bases, and the junction held 10 bases outside the gene matches. Germline V CDR1 and CDR2: LNHDA, SQIVND (reference sequence). The CDR3 extends over 16 amino acids. The CDR3 bases are TGTGCCAGTAGTCTATGGGGGGGTAACCACTACAATGAGCAGTTCTTC. Protein sequence: CASSLWGGNHYNEQFF.

The rearrangement uses TRBV30 and TRBJ2-5; 7 positions agree with TRBD2. Germline values: CDR1 GTSNPN, CDR2 SVGIG (reference sequence). The J segment lost 6 bases and the V segment lost 0 bases, leaving 4 bases of the junction unmatched. The CDR3 consists of 13 residues. The CDR3 DNA reads TGTGCCTGGAGTGTACTAGCGTTACAGACCCAGTACTTC. Translated: CAWSVLALQTQYF.